One sample yielded the 21 T cell receptor beta chains listed below, sequenced in a study of high-grade serous ovarian cancer treatment subgroups. Data came from immunoSEQ multiplex PCR; TCRdb stores just in-frame clones and leaves some out. The sample has around 800 clones, roughly four fifths seen once. The tumor samples were collected prior to definitive surgery or chemotherapy. The sequenced sample consisted of tumor tissue. The receptor set was obtained from a human donor with high-grade serous ovarian cancer.

V is TRBV29-1 and J is TRBJ1-1, with D perhaps matching TRBD1 (6 bases). CDR1 SQVTM and CDR2 ANQGSEA come from the germline V gene. This CDR3 is 13 amino acids long. The V and J ends lost 7 bases and 7 bases respectively, with 19 bases between them. This CDR3 reads CSGRIDTGSEAFF. CDR3 sequence (DNA): TGCAGCGGACGAATTGACACAGGGAGTGAAGCTTTCTTT.

A single count supports this clone. The chain employs TRBV6-9 and TRBJ2-7; no definite D call. The CDR3 runs to 13 residues. Per germline, CDR1 MNHGY and CDR2 SVAAGI. Between the trimmed V and J ends, which lost 3 bases and 0 bases, there was a span of 6 bases. The CDR3 DNA is TGTGCCAGCAGTTACTCCTACTCCTACGAGCAGTACTTC. Its translation: CASSYSYSYEQYF.

The chain links TRBV21-1 to TRBJ2-5; the D call of TRBD2 is as the table states it, not checked on the DNA. TRBV21-1 is listed as a pseudogene. This CDR3 is 12 amino acids long. The DNA of the CDR3 is TGTGCCAGCGAGCGGTACCAAGAGACCCAGTACTTC. This gives the protein CASERYQETQYF.

This sequence joins TRBV7-7 and TRBJ2-3; D uncertain. The germline V and J ends were trimmed by 1 base and 9 bases, with 14 bases remaining between them. CDR1 is SSHAT and CDR2 is FNYEAQ in the germline V gene (reference sequence). The CDR3 has 14 amino acids. The CDR3 protein is CASSLDGSVNTQYF. The CDR3, as DNA: TGTGCCAGCAGCTTAGATGGCTCCGTGAACACGCAGTATTTT.

J is TRBJ2-2 and V is TRBV7-9; D is perhaps TRBD1 (6 bases). Looked up from germline, CDR1 is SEHNR and CDR2 is FQNEAQ (reference sequence). The CDR3 is made up of 16 amino acids. Trimming cost V 5 bases and J 4 bases, with 17 bases left between them. The CDR3 region is CASSPNRDKRTGELFF. The CDR3 nucleotides are TGTGCCAGCAGCCCCAACCGGGACAAGCGCACCGGGGAGCTGTTTTTT. The complete variable domain, with remaining parts taken from reference TRBV7-9 and TRBJ2-2, reads DTGVSQNPRHKITKRGQNVTFRCDPISEHNRLYWYRQTLGQGPEFLTYFQNEAQLEKSRLLSDRFSAERPKGSFSTLEIQRTEQGDSAMYLCASSPNRDKRTGELFFGEGSRLTVL.

This clone turned up a few times. The DNA of the CDR3 is TGCAGCGGAAGGACTAGCGGGGCCTACAATGAGCAGTTCTTC. It yields the protein CSGRTSGAYNEQFF. V gene TRBV29-1 combines with J gene TRBJ2-1; 12 nucleotides agree with TRBD2. Germline V gene sequence: CDR1 SQVTM, CDR2 ANQGSEA. The V segment lost 7 bases and the J segment 2 bases; nucleotides outside the gene matches: 3. The CDR3 runs 14 residues.

This chain links TRBV6-1 with TRBJ2-7, with a weak D call TRBD2 (6 bases). There are 11 residues in the CDR3. Germline values: CDR1 MNHNS, CDR2 SASEGT. V lost 5 bases and J lost 7, with 9 bases in between. Written as DNA, the CDR3 is TGTGCCAGCAGTTACGGGGGAGAGCAGTACTTC. Translation: CASSYGGEQYF.

There are a few counts of this clone. The chain links TRBV9 to TRBJ1-3, with unresolved D. Trimming took off 4 bases at V and 7 bases at J, with 15 bases between the two ends. The germline CDR1 and CDR2 sequences are SGDLS and YYNGEE. The length of the CDR3 is 14 residues. The CDR3 DNA reads as TGTGCCAGCAGCCCTAACAGTGTTGGGAACACCATATATTTT. Residues: CASSPNSVGNTIYF.

The table lists this clone with a count of one. This chain links TRBV1 with TRBJ1-1. TRBV1 is listed as a pseudogene. The CDR3 loop spans 13 amino acids. The CDR3 spells CTSSLTGNTEAFF. The CDR3 DNA sequence: TGCACCAGCAGCCTCACTGGGAACACTGAAGCTTTCTTT.

The V gene is TRBV4-2, the J gene TRBJ2-7; D might be TRBD1 (6 bases). Germline V gene sequence: CDR1 LGHNA, CDR2 YNFKEQ. This CDR3 spans 15 amino acids. V was cut by 0 bases and J by 2 bases, with 11 bases left in between. CDR3 DNA sequence: TGTGCCAGCAGCCAAGATCAGGACAGAGCCTACGAGCAGTACTTC. It yields the protein CASSQDQDRAYEQYF.

The V and J genes are TRBV18 and TRBJ1-4; maybe TRBD1 (5 bases). V was pared by 2 bases and J by 8 bases, with 12 bases between. The CDR3 runs 14 residues. The germline gives CDR1 KGHSH, CDR2 LQKENI. CDR3 coding DNA: TGTGCCAGCTCACCATTAGGGGCAGAAGAAAAACTGTTTTTT. This translates into CASSPLGAEEKLFF.

The chain joins TRBV10-1 to TRBJ2-5, with D possibly called TRBD1 or TRBD2 (5 bases each). The J call is uncertain, as TRBJ2-7 better fits the DNA end. Per germline, CDR1 WNHNN and CDR2 SYGVQD (reference sequence). The CDR3 extends over 14 amino acids. The CDR3 DNA is TGCGCCAGCAGTGAGTCGGGACCCGGCTACGAGCAGTACTTC. This gives the protein CASSESGPGYEQYF.

The genes are TRBV28 and TRBJ2-2; 7 nucleotides match TRBD2. Germline V gene data show CDR1 as MDHEN and CDR2 as SYDVKM. This CDR3 spans 15 amino acids. J lost 0 bases, V lost 6 bases, and 4 bases had no gene match. As DNA, the CDR3 is TGTGCCAGCAGCGGGACTACCCCGAACACCGGGGAGCTGTTTTTT. As protein: CASSGTTPNTGELFF.

The count of this clone is one. V usage is TRBV2 and J usage is TRBJ2-1; D gene uncertain. The CDR3 is 10 amino acids. Germline CDR1 is SNHLY and CDR2 is FYNNEI. With 7 bases removed from V and 10 bases from J, the gap between germline ends came to 8 bases. CDR3 DNA sequence: TGTGCCAGCACCTCCCTGGAGCAGTTCTTC. This codes for CASTSLEQFF.

The chain recombines TRBV5-1 with TRBJ2-1; 12 bases are a match to TRBD2. The germline V gene encodes CDR1 SGHRS and CDR2 YFSETQ. V lost 4 bases to trimming and J lost 10 bases; unmatched junction nucleotides: 9. This CDR3 contains 15 residues. CDR3 protein: CASSVRLAGEGEQFF. The CDR3 DNA reads as TGCGCCAGCAGCGTCCGACTAGCGGGAGAAGGAGAGCAGTTCTTC.

CDR3 loop: CASSLGAGSPNEQFF. The CDR3, as DNA: TGTGCCAGCAGCTTAGGAGCGGGAAGCCCCAATGAGCAGTTCTTC. The chain is built from TRBV11-1 and TRBJ2-1; 7 bases fit TRBD2. This CDR3 region has 15 residues. The germline gives CDR1 SGHAT, CDR2 FQDESV (reference sequence). Germline trimming cut 1 base from V and 6 bases from J; bases unmatched to any gene: 6.

This clone was picked up one time. CDR3 in DNA: TGTGCCAGCAGTTACCTTGGGGGATCCACCTACGAGCAGTACTTC. Translated, it gives CASSYLGGSTYEQYF. J is TRBJ2-7 and V is TRBV6-6, with D perhaps being TRBD1 or TRBD2 (5 bases each). CDR1 and CDR2 from the germline V gene are MNHNY and SVGAGI (reference sequence). V lost 2 bases and J lost 2, with 13 bases in between. The CDR3 has 15 amino acids.

The V and J genes are TRBV27 and TRBJ2-7, with 8 bases identical to TRBD1. Germline V gene sequence: CDR1 MNHEY, CDR2 SMNVEV (reference sequence). The CDR3 totals 17 residues. With V trimmed by 3 bases and J by 4 bases, 14 bases remained unmatched. Here the CDR3 DNA reads TGTGCCAGCAGTTTCCACGGACAGGGCGGGCGACCTTACGAGCAGTACTTC. It encodes CASSFHGQGGRPYEQYF.

This rearrangement joins TRBV6-4 to TRBJ2-3, with D possibly being TRBD2 (6 bases). The CDR3 extends over 17 amino acids. The V end lost 0 bases, the J end lost 1 base, and 14 bases lay between the germline ends. Looked up from germline, CDR1 is MRHNA and CDR2 is SNTAGT. The CDR3 spells CASSDSSGERGTDTQYF. The CDR3 DNA reads as TGTGCCAGCAGTGACTCGTCGGGGGAACGGGGCACAGATACGCAGTATTTT.

CDR3 sequence: CASSDLVTSGRAYEQYF. The DNA for the CDR3 is TGTGCCAGCAGTGATTTGGTAACTAGCGGGAGGGCCTACGAGCAGTACTTC. The chain couples TRBV2 to TRBJ2-7; 13 bases agree with TRBD2. Trimming at V came to 3 bases and at J to 2 bases, leaving 7 bases not matched to a gene. Per germline, CDR1 SNHLY and CDR2 FYNNEI. CDR3 length: 17 amino acids.

The J gene is TRBJ2-3, the V gene TRBV9; a possible D gene is TRBD1 (7 bases). CDR3 size: 13 residues. Trimming took 4 bases from V and 5 from J, leaving 11 bases between them. Per the germline V gene, CDR1 is SGDLS and CDR2 is YYNGEE. DNA for the CDR3: TGTGCCAGCAGCCCGCGGGACAGAGATACGCAGTATTTT. Translation gives CASSPRDRDTQYF.